Listed here are 19 T cell receptor beta chains from one sample, sequenced in a study of shared clonotypes between healthy human individuals. The assay was immunoSEQ multiplex PCR, and TCRdb's table has in-frame clones only and misses some. The data show roughly 530,000 clones, about 95% seen once. The sample consisted of naive CD4+ T cells sorted from blood. This sample's subset: CD45RA+ positively selected. Receptor source: a woman aged 30 to 39 in good health.

V and J are TRBV28 and TRBJ2-3; 9 bases line up with TRBD2. Trimming at V came to 4 bases and at J to 4 bases, leaving 6 bases not matched to a gene. Germline V CDR1 and CDR2: MDHEN, SYDVKM. CDR3 length equals 15 residues. The CDR3: CASSSPSGNSDTQYF. CDR3 nucleotide sequence: TGTGCCAGCAGTTCCCCTAGCGGGAACTCAGATACGCAGTATTTT.

The V gene is TRBV6-1, the J gene TRBJ1-5, with a weak D call TRBD1 (5 bases). Germline V gene lookup returns CDR1 MNHNS and CDR2 SASEGT. There are 13 residues in the CDR3. Trimming pared 4 bases from V and 3 bases from J, leaving 7 bases between. CDR3 DNA sequence: TGTGCCAGCAGTGGGACACCCAATCAGCCCCAGCATTTT. Residues: CASSGTPNQPQHF.

V gene TRBV29-1 combines with J gene TRBJ2-7, with D possibly matching TRBD1 (7 bases). Trimming left V 6 bases short and J 4 bases short, with 16 bases between. Germline V gene data show CDR1 as SQVTM and CDR2 as ANQGSEA. The CDR3 contains 13 residues. In DNA, the CDR3 is TGCAGCGTACCCGGGCAGGGGGGATACGAGCAGTACTTC. Protein: CSVPGQGGYEQYF.

The chain uses TRBV5-1 and TRBJ2-5; no reliable D call. There are 15 residues in the CDR3. V shed 4 bases and J shed 2 bases, with 15 bases lying between them. Looked up from germline, CDR1 is SGHRS and CDR2 is YFSETQ. The CDR3: CASSPRGERQETQYF. The CDR3 DNA reads TGCGCCAGCAGCCCCCGTGGTGAACGGCAAGAGACCCAGTACTTC. The full variable domain, in which reference TRBV5-1 and TRBJ2-5 provide the parts outside the CDR3, is KAGVTQTPRYLIKTRGQQVTLSCSPISGHRSVSWYQQTPGQGLQFLFEYFSETQRNKGNFPGRFSGRQFSNSRSEMNVSTLELGDSALYLCASSPRGERQETQYFGPGTRLLVL.

The chain has TRBV14 and TRBJ1-4; unclear D gene. The CDR3 has 15 residues. Trimming shortened V by 0 bases and J by 1 base, and 6 bases separated the two germline ends. CDR1 and CDR2 from the germline V gene are SGHDN and FVKESK. CDR3 DNA sequence: TGTGCCAGCAGCCAAGATTGGGGAACTAATGAAAAACTGTTTTTT. Amino acid sequence: CASSQDWGTNEKLFF.

The V and J genes are TRBV16 and TRBJ1-1, with D possibly matching TRBD1 (6 bases). CDR1 and CDR2 from the germline V gene are KGHSY and FQNENV. V was pared by 4 bases and J by 1 base, with 10 bases between. This CDR3 has 14 residues. Here the CDR3 DNA reads TGTGCCAGCAGCCGAAGGGGACAGAACACTGAAGCTTTCTTT. It yields the protein CASSRRGQNTEAFF.

CDR3 residues: CASSLGLSGNTIYF. Written as DNA, the CDR3 is TGTGCCAGCAGCTTAGGGCTCTCGGGAAACACCATATATTTT. The chain carries TRBV11-2 and TRBJ1-3, with no clear D. The CDR3 spans 14 residues. The V end lost 1 base, the J end lost 4 bases, and 8 bases lay between the germline ends. Germline values: CDR1 SGHAT, CDR2 FQNNGV.

The chain links TRBV6-5 to TRBJ1-1; D unclear. Germline loops: CDR1 MNHEY, CDR2 SVGAGI. This CDR3 is 13 amino acids long. The V gene lost 4 bases and the J gene lost 5 bases, with 11 bases spanning the gap. CDR3 nucleotide sequence: TGTGCCAGCAGTTTCCGGCCACGGACTGAAGCTTTCTTT. Translated: CASSFRPRTEAFF.

This chain joins TRBV18 and TRBJ1-3; no definite D call. This CDR3 contains 13 residues. Trimming took 3 bases from V and 2 from J, leaving 5 bases between them. Germline V gene sequence: CDR1 KGHSH, CDR2 LQKENI. CDR3: CASSPSPGNTIYF. As DNA, the CDR3 is TGTGCCAGCTCACCTTCCCCTGGAAACACCATATATTTT.

The chain employs TRBV18 and TRBJ2-2, with D perhaps matching TRBD2 (6 bases). The V gene's germline CDR1 is KGHSH and CDR2 LQKENI. V was pared by 8 bases and J by 4 bases, with 11 bases between. The CDR3 extends over 13 amino acids. The CDR3 coding sequence is TGTGCCAGCCGCCGGAGGGCCACCGGGGAGCTGTTTTTT. Amino acid sequence: CASRRRATGELFF. The full variable domain, in which reference TRBV18 and TRBJ2-2 provide the parts outside the CDR3, is NAGVMQNPRHLVRRRGQEARLRCSPMKGHSHVYWYRQLPEEGLKFMVYLQKENIIDESGMPKERFSAEFPKEGPSILRIQQVVRGDSAAYFCASRRRATGELFFGEGSRLTVL.

The J gene is TRBJ1-2, the V gene TRBV30; D gene ambiguous. V gave up 3 bases and J gave up 3 bases, with 14 bases separating them. Germline lookup yields CDR1 GTSNPN and CDR2 SVGIG (reference sequence). The CDR3 loop spans 14 amino acids. CDR3 in DNA: TGTGCCTGGAGATTTCCGGGTTCGGACTATGGCTACACCTTC. Protein sequence: CAWRFPGSDYGYTF.

The chain carries TRBV6-5 and TRBJ2-1, with D uncertain. V lost 0 bases, J lost 3 bases, and 9 bases lay in between. The germline gives CDR1 MNHEY, CDR2 SVGAGI. The length of the CDR3 is 15 residues. In DNA form, the CDR3 reads TGTGCCAGCAGTTACTCAGAATATCGCTACAATGAGCAGTTCTTC. This translates into CASSYSEYRYNEQFF.

This clone was recorded only once. The V call is TRBV13, the J call TRBJ1-1; 8 bases are shared with TRBD1. V shed 5 bases and J 1 base; nucleotides not matched to a gene: 9. Germline CDR1 and CDR2: PRHDT and FYEKMQ (reference sequence). This CDR3 region has 16 residues. CDR3 residues: CASSPWTGTGNTEAFF. CDR3 DNA sequence: TGTGCCAGCAGCCCCTGGACCGGGACAGGGAACACTGAAGCTTTCTTT.

The CDR3 sequence is CASSQIGQGPNYGYTF. CDR3 nucleotide sequence: TGCGCCAGCAGCCAGATCGGACAGGGGCCTAACTATGGCTACACCTTC. The chain carries TRBV4-1 and TRBJ1-2; 9 bases are a match to TRBD1. This CDR3 has 16 amino acids. Trimming at V came to 3 bases and at J to 0 bases, leaving 5 bases not matched to a gene. In germline, CDR1 is MGHRA, CDR2 YSYEKL.

V is TRBV5-1 and J is TRBJ2-7; 7 bases fit TRBD2. Germline V CDR1 and CDR2: SGHRS, YFSETQ. With 4 bases clipped from V and 2 bases from J, the junction kept 3 bases outside the gene matches. The CDR3 is made up of 13 amino acids. This CDR3 reads CASSPGLPYEQYF. In nucleotides, the CDR3 is TGCGCCAGCAGCCCGGGACTACCCTACGAGCAGTACTTC. Variable domain in full (rest from reference TRBV5-1 and TRBJ2-7): KAGVTQTPRYLIKTRGQQVTLSCSPISGHRSVSWYQQTPGQGLQFLFEYFSETQRNKGNFPGRFSGRQFSNSRSEMNVSTLELGDSALYLCASSPGLPYEQYFGPGTRLTVT.

The CDR3 coding sequence is TGCGCCAGCAGCGACAGGTCATTATCCTACGAGCAGTACTTC. Translated, it gives CASSDRSLSYEQYF. This rearrangement joins TRBV10-2 to TRBJ2-7; TRBD1 might be the D (6 bases). The CDR3 is made up of 14 amino acids. Per the germline V gene, CDR1 is WSHSY and CDR2 is SAAADI. V was clipped by 6 bases and J by 1 base, with 13 bases between them.

This rearrangement joins TRBV18 to TRBJ2-3; tentatively, D is TRBD2 (6 bases). V was shortened by 2 bases and J by 6 bases, with 18 bases between the two germline ends. The CDR3 runs to 16 residues. Germline CDR1 and CDR2: KGHSH and LQKENI. CDR3 nucleotide sequence: TGTGCCAGCTCACCAGTGTCGGCACTAGCATCGGATACGCAGTATTTT. Translating it yields CASSPVSALASDTQYF.

This chain links TRBV19 with TRBJ1-5; D uncertain. This CDR3 is 12 amino acids long. From germline, CDR1 is LNHDA and CDR2 SQIVND (reference sequence). The V gene lost 9 bases and the J gene lost 4 bases, with 10 bases spanning the gap. In DNA form, the CDR3 reads TGTGCCAGCGACTCAGGAAATCAGCCCCAGCATTTT. Protein product: CASDSGNQPQHF.

The J gene is TRBJ2-7, the V gene TRBV2; the D call may be TRBD1 or TRBD2 (5 bases each). This CDR3 is 12 amino acids long. V was pared by 11 bases and J by 3 bases, with 14 bases between. From germline, CDR1 is SNHLY and CDR2 FYNNEI. The chain's CDR3 is CAQRDGDYEQYF. Written as DNA, the CDR3 is TGTGCCCAACGGGACGGAGACTACGAGCAGTACTTC.